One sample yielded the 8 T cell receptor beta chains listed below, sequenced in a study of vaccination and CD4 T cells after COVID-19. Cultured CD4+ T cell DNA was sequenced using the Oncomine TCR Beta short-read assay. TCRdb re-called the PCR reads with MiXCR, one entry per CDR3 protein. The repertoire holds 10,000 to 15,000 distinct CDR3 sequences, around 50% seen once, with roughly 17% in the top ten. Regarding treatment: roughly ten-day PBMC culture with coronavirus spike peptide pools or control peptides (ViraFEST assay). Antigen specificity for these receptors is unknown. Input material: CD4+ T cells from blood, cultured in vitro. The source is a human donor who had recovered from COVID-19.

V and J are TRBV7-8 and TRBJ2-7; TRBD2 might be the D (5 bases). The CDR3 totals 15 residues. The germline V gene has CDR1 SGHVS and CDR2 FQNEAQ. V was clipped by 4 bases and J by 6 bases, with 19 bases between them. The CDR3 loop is CASSSILGTTSEQYF. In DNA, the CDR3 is TGTGCCAGCAGCTCCATACTAGGAACGACCTCCGAGCAGTACTTC. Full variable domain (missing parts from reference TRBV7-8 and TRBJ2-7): GAGVSQSPRYKVAKRGQDVALRCDPISGHVSLFWYQQALGQGPEFLTYFQNEAQLDKSGLPSDRFFAERPEGSVSTLKIQRTQQEDSAVYLCASSSILGTTSEQYFGPGTRLTVT.

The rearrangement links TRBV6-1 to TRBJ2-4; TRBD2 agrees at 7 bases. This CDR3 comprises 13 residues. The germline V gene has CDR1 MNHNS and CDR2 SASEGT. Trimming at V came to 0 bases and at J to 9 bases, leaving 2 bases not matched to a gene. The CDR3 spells CASSEAGGSIQYF. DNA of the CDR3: TGTGCCAGCAGTGAAGCGGGGGGGAGCATTCAGTACTTC.

This CDR3 is CASSYGALTVIEAFF. In DNA, the CDR3 is TGTGCCAGCAGTTACGGGGCTTTGACGGTCATTGAAGCTTTCTTT. This chain uses TRBV6-2 or TRBV6-3 with TRBJ1-1, with TRBD1 as a possible D gene (5 bases). The CDR3 is 15 residues long. Germline V gives CDR1 MNHEY, CDR2 SVGEGT. Trimming shortened V by 2 bases and J by 7 bases, and 17 bases separated the two germline ends.

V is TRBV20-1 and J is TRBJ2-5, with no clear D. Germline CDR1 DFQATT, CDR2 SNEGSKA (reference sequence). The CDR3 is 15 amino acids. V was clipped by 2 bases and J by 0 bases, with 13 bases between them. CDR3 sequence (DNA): TGCAGTGCTAGAAACTTTAATAGGGACCAAGAGACCCAGTACTTC. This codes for CSARNFNRDQETQYF.

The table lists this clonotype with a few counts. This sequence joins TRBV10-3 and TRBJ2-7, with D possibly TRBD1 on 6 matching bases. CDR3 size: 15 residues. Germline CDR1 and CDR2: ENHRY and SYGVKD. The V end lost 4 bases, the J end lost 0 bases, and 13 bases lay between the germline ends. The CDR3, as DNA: TGTGCCATCAGTGGGCAGGGGCCGTCCTCCTACGAGCAGTACTTC. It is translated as CAISGQGPSSYEQYF.

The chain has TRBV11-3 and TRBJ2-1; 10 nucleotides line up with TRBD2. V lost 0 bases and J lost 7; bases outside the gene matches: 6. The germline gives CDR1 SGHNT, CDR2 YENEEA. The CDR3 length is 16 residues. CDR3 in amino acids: CASSLESSGRDNEQFF. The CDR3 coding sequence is TGTGCCAGCAGCTTAGAGTCTAGCGGGAGAGATAATGAGCAGTTCTTC.

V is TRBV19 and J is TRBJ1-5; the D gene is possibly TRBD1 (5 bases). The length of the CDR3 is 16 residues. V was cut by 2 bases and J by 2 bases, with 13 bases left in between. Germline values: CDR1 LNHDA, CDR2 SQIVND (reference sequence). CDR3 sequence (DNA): TGTGCCAGTAGTATAAGGCTGGGGCAAGGCAATCAGCCCCAGCATTTT. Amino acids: CASSIRLGQGNQPQHF.

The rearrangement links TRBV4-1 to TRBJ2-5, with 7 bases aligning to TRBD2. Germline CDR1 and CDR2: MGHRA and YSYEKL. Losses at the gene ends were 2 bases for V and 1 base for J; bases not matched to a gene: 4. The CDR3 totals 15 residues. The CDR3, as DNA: TGCGCCAGCAGCCAACTGTCTAGCGGCCAAGAGACCCAGTACTTC. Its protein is CASSQLSSGQETQYF.